This T cell receptor beta chain stems from a study of T-cell memory formation after mild COVID-19. Study-level points and caveats: Most CD4+ clones that shrank were in CM and EM, while CD8+ ones turned up in EMRA.

This clonotype was counted between two and nine times. Its cognate antigen is unknown. The ends were cut back, 8 bases at V and 2 bases at J, with 12 bases in the middle. Germline assignment: CDR1 LNHDA and CDR2 SQIVND (reference sequence). The CDR3 is 13 amino acids. MiXCR was run by TCRdb on the 5' RACE reads, yielding one entry per CDR3 protein. Among roughly 370,000 distinct CDR3 sequences listed, about a sixth were seen once. V and J are TRBV19 and TRBJ1-1; no reliable D call. The receptor's source is a man in his late teens or twenties who had mild COVID-19 (a few samples of this study predate the infection). Cell type and time point are not known. Material for sequencing was PBMCs or a T cell subset sorted from them (not recorded which). CDR3 residues: CASCLTDNTEAFF. The CDR3 region has the DNA TGTGCCAGTTGCCTAACAGACAACACTGAAGCTTTCTTT.